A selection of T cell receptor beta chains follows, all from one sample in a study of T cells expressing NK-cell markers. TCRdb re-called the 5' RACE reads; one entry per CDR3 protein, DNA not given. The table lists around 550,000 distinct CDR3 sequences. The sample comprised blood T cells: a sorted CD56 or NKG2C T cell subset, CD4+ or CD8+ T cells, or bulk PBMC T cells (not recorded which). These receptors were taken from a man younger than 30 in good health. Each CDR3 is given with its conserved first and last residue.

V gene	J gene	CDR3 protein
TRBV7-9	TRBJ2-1	CASSYRDRGRDEQFF
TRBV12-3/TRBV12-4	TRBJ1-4	CASSLGWQGEKLFF
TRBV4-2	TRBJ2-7	CASSQDPAPGLSFSYEQYF
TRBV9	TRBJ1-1	CASSVFAGMGTEAFF
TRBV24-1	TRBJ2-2	CATSGQLTGELFF
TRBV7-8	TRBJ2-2	CASSFLTSLAGNTGELFF
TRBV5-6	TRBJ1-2	CASSRRDRGGYTF
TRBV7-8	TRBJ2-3	CASSSGWRGNSDTQYF
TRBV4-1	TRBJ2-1	CASSQAWGDLYNEQFF
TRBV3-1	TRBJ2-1	CASSSDRDDNEQFF
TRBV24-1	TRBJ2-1	CATSDRGSSYNEQFF
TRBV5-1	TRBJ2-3	CASSTQGSTDTQYF
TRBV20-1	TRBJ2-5	CSARDPLRTGKETQYF
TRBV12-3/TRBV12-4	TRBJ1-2	CASSLYRERSYGYTF
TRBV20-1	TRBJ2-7	CSARAPSGRAHEQYF
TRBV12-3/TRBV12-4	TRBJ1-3	CASSSRDRESGNTIYF
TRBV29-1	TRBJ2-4	CSVTRDSLNIQYF
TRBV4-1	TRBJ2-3	CASSQPGRDRTDTQYF
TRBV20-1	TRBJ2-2	CSASPTPSGRNTGELFF
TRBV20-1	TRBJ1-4	CSASRQSTNEKLFF
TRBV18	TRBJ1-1	CASSPAVRNTEAFF
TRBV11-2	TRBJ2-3	CASSLQAGPSPTQYF
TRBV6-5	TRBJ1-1	CASSYSWGSDAFF